This T cell receptor beta chain was sequenced in a study of T cells in localized non-small cell lung cancer (dated by TCRdb to about 2020). Background for the entire study: Comparing tumors with uninvolved tumor-adjacent lungs, the study looked at the T cell repertoires of roughly 250 patients with early-stage NSCLC. NSCLC patients had a mean age of approximately 72 years, and about 140 were male and 85 to 110 female. The cohort was made up of around 240 treatment-naive NSCLC patients whose localized lung tumors had been resected. Results the study describes overall, beyond this receptor: Longer overall survival was associated with higher T cell density in blood, whereas shorter survival was associated with higher clonality in adjacent lung. The highest T cell clonality was observed in uninvolved tumor-adjacent lung, where clonality exceeded that of tumor, suggesting that antigenic responses were more focused in uninvolved tumor-adjacent lung. Because multi-region sequencing of the tumors was not done, intratumor heterogeneity could not be ruled out. A median of approximately 53 of the top 100 tumor clones turned up in the paired uninvolved adjacent lung, and roughly 28 of those clones also ranked among the top 100 of that same adjacent lung. Since the design was exploratory, TCR variables were selected using unadjusted p-values with no false-discovery rate correction.

At diagnosis, peripheral blood, uninvolved tumor-adjacent lung and tumor were collected and stored as a combination of fresh-frozen and FFPE material. Blood samples were analyzed as peripheral blood mononuclear cells for TCR repertoire profiling. A note on this clone: The antigen it recognizes is unknown. No base-level quality is on record; no much larger clone is a single base apart.

V and J lose 1 base and 4 bases, and a span of 12 bases separates them. Taken from cysteine to phenylalanine, the CDR3 has 15 residues. The retained sequence is limited to the CDR3, 45 bases, with the frame set at the first base. CDR1 LNHNV and CDR2 YYDKDF were looked up in the germline V gene (reference sequence). The immunoSEQ Assay was used to sequence TCR beta CDR3 regions from DNA. The original pipeline was this. To compute T cell density, TCR beta template counts were normalized to usable DNA, which was estimated by amplifying housekeeping genes. Richness was estimated using the preseqR package, with extrapolation to 400,000 templates for PBMC samples and to 120,000 templates for tissue samples. Clonality was taken to be one minus Pielou's evenness. To identify tissue-enriched TCRs, differential abundance testing was run on productive amino-acid clonotypes with a minimum total count of 5 and an alpha of 0.1. The Jaccard Index and the Morisita Overlap Index were used to measure repertoire overlap between compartments. GLIPH clustered TCR beta CDR3s with public tetramer-defined viral CDR3s; viral motifs required at least three viral sequences plus V-gene enrichment. TCRdb carries this immuneACCESS record with in-frame sequences only. Its versions omit some clonotypes, under half of them owing to an unresolved V gene in the studies checked, with the rest unexplained. V and J calls and clone size are given by that table; D and trimming were obtained from the DNA. This sample holds around 100,000 clones; over 80% were observed only once. Of the sample, about 16% is held by the ten largest clones.

Specimen: peripheral blood, collected before any cancer treatment. The receptor was derived from a man aged 40 to 70 with stage I squamous cell lung carcinoma. The V and J segments used are TRBV15 and TRBJ2-3, with TRBD2 tentatively as D gene (5 bases match). The CDR3 region reads CATSRGTGSADTQYF. The DNA reads TGTGCCACCAGCAGAGGGACGGGATCCGCAGATACGCAGTATTTT. The CDR3, completed at both ends by the reference TRBV15 and TRBJ2-3 genes, gives the full variable domain DAMVIQNPRYQVTQFGKPVTLSCSQTLNHNVMYWYQQKSSQAPKLLFHYYDKDFNNEADTPDNFQSRRPNTSFCFLDIRSPGLGDTAMYLCATSRGTGSADTQYFGPGTRLTVL.